One sample yielded the 13 T cell receptor beta chains listed below, sequenced in a study of cytomegalovirus exposure and HLA in healthy donors. 60 Vbeta and 13 Jbeta primers were used in PCR. Sequencing was performed with immunoSEQ multiplex PCR; in TCRdb, only in-frame clones are kept and a portion is missing. The data contain roughly 84,000 clones, less than 80% of them singletons. Sequencing was carried out using PBMCs. These receptors originate from a woman between 35 and 50 years old in good health and CMV-seropositive.

This clone has just one count. The V gene is TRBV11-2, the J gene TRBJ2-7, with D possibly matching TRBD1 (6 bases). V was clipped by 5 bases and J by 1 base, with 9 bases between them. The CDR3 has 13 amino acids. The germline gives CDR1 SGHAT, CDR2 FQNNGV. The CDR3 here is CASSRTGSYEQYF. The CDR3 DNA follows: TGTGCCAGCAGCCGTACAGGGTCCTACGAGCAGTACTTC.

In this sample, this clone turned up a few times. The V gene is TRBV18, the J gene TRBJ1-5, with a possible D match to TRBD1 (6 bases). The CDR3 is 16 residues long. The ends were cut back, 3 bases at V and 0 bases at J, with 12 bases in the middle. The germline gives CDR1 KGHSH, CDR2 LQKENI. The CDR3 DNA sequence: TGTGCCAGCTCACCCGCAGGGGTTTATAGCAATCAGCCCCAGCATTTT. It is translated as CASSPAGVYSNQPQHF.

The chain uses TRBV18 and TRBJ1-2; 9 bases fit TRBD1. With V trimmed by 3 bases and J by 7 bases, 9 bases remained unmatched. The CDR3 is 15 residues long. Germline loops: CDR1 KGHSH, CDR2 LQKENI. The chain's CDR3 is CASSPPGTGTSGYTF. Here the CDR3 DNA reads TGTGCCAGCTCACCCCCGGGGACAGGGACGAGTGGCTACACCTTC.

This chain links TRBV18 with TRBJ2-7, with 8 bases matching TRBD1. In germline, CDR1 is KGHSH, CDR2 LQKENI. This CDR3 region has 16 residues. With V trimmed by 0 bases and J by 2 bases, 6 bases remained unmatched. For the CDR3, the DNA is TGTGCCAGCTCACCACCGATCGCAGGGGGCCCCTACGAGCAGTACTTC. Its translation: CASSPPIAGGPYEQYF.

The CDR3 is CASSEGGRYNEQFF. As DNA, the CDR3 is TGTGCCAGCAGTGAAGGCGGGAGGTACAATGAGCAGTTCTTC. The chain employs TRBV6-1 and TRBJ2-1, with 8 positions matching TRBD2. Germline CDR1 MNHNS, CDR2 SASEGT. Unmatched junction bases numbered 0, after V lost 1 base and J lost 4 bases. The CDR3 totals 14 residues.

Only a few counts were recorded for this clone. The chain employs TRBV10-3 and TRBJ1-5; 9 nucleotides line up with TRBD1. This CDR3 contains 17 residues. Per the germline V gene, CDR1 is ENHRY and CDR2 is SYGVKD. The trim removed 2 bases at V and 5 bases at J, leaving 10 bases unmatched. For the CDR3, the DNA is TGTGCCATCAGTGAGACTGCACCGGGACAGGGTTATCAGCCCCAGCATTTT. Amino acids: CAISETAPGQGYQPQHF.

The chain joins TRBV4-1 to TRBJ1-5, with TRBD1 matching 9 bases. After removal of 4 bases from V and 4 bases from J, the junction contained 5 bases not matched to a gene. The CDR3 is made up of 15 amino acids. From germline, CDR1 is MGHRA and CDR2 YSYEKL. The chain's CDR3 is CASSPRDRANQPQHF. The CDR3 bases are TGCGCCAGCAGCCCCCGGGACAGGGCGAATCAGCCCCAGCATTTT.

There are a few counts of this clone. The chain couples TRBV19 to TRBJ2-1; 8 nucleotides line up with TRBD2. CDR3 length equals 18 residues. Per germline, CDR1 LNHDA and CDR2 SQIVND (reference sequence). The J segment lost 5 bases and the V segment lost 5 bases, leaving 17 bases of the junction unmatched. The CDR3 loop reads CASSLRTQTSVLHNEQFF. The CDR3 DNA sequence: TGTGCCAGTAGTTTGAGGACTCAGACTAGCGTCTTACACAATGAGCAGTTCTTC. Full variable domain (outside the CDR3, taken from reference TRBV19 and TRBJ2-1): DGGITQSPKYLFRKEGQNVTLSCEQNLNHDAMYWYRQDPGQGLRLIYYSQIVNDFQKGDIAEGYSVSREKKESFPLTVTSAQKNPTAFYLCASSLRTQTSVLHNEQFFGPGTRLTVL.

The rearrangement uses TRBV5-1 and TRBJ1-4, with 9 nucleotides matching TRBD1. In germline, CDR1 is SGHRS, CDR2 YFSETQ. The CDR3 totals 14 residues. V shed 3 bases, J shed 8 bases, and the junction held 5 bases outside the gene matches. Written as DNA, the CDR3 is TGCGCCAGCAGCTGGGGGACAGGGAACGAAAAACTGTTTTTT. It codes for CASSWGTGNEKLFF.

This clone was recorded a few times. The chain employs TRBV30 and TRBJ2-7; D is uncertain. Germline V lookup: CDR1 GTSNPN, CDR2 SVGIG (reference sequence). This CDR3 has 14 amino acids. Between the trimmed V and J ends, which lost 2 bases and 2 bases, there was a span of 13 bases. The CDR3 spells CAWSSWYEPYEQYF. Here the CDR3 DNA reads TGTGCCTGGAGTAGCTGGTACGAGCCCTACGAGCAGTACTTC.

V gene TRBV7-3 combines with J gene TRBJ1-1; D perhaps matches TRBD1 (6 bases). The CDR3 has 15 amino acids. The V gene's germline CDR1 is SGHTA and CDR2 FQGTGA. Trimming took off 5 bases at V and 7 bases at J, with 20 bases between the two ends. The CDR3 sequence is CASSPGGGAMGEAFF. The CDR3 DNA is TGTGCCAGCAGCCCCGGTGGGGGGGCAATGGGTGAAGCTTTCTTT.

This chain connects TRBV15 to TRBJ2-7; D might be TRBD2 (7 bases). Germline V lookup: CDR1 LNHNV, CDR2 YYDKDF (reference sequence). This CDR3 contains 16 residues. Trimming removed 0 bases at V and 4 bases at J, with 16 bases between. The CDR3 DNA follows: TGTGCCACCAGCAGAGATAGGGGGAGGGCCCAATACGAGCAGTACTTC. It codes for CATSRDRGRAQYEQYF.

The chain uses TRBV10-1 and TRBJ1-1; 7 bases are shared with TRBD1. The CDR3 runs 13 residues. With V trimmed by 6 bases and J by 5 bases, 6 bases remained unmatched. Germline V gene lookup returns CDR1 WNHNN and CDR2 SYGVQD (reference sequence). The CDR3 is CASSATGATEAFF. The DNA of the CDR3 is TGCGCCAGCAGCGCTACAGGGGCAACTGAAGCTTTCTTT.